Listed below are T cell receptor beta chains from one sample, sequenced in a study of blood T cell repertoires in COVID-19. Produced via immunoSEQ multiplex PCR; TCRdb's table is partial and in-frame only. The repertoire holds 250,000 to 300,000 clones, with around nine tenths as singletons. Input material: peripheral blood. These receptors came from a woman aged 55-70 years with acute or convalescent COVID-19. Both conserved end residues are part of each CDR3. Each record gives: V gene, J gene, D gene, clone size, CDR3 protein, CDR3 DNA. D genes are given only for firm matches. Rows may omit the clone size; those that give it use once, few, many or a size class.

>TRBV25-1|TRBJ2-1|NA|NA
CASSVPTYNEQFF
TGTGCCAGCAGTGTCCCCACTTACAATGAGCAGTTCTTC
>TRBV6-5|TRBJ1-2|TRBD1|NA
CASSRDRGLSGYTF
TGTGCCAGCAGCAGGGACAGGGGTTTGTCTGGCTACACCTTC
>TRBV28|TRBJ1-1|NA|NA
CASSGYRVRSAEAFF
TGTGCCAGCAGTGGATACAGGGTAAGGAGCGCTGAAGCTTTCTTT
>TRBV25-1|TRBJ1-6|NA|NA
CASSEPVRGRNSPLHF
TGTGCCAGCAGTGAACCCGTCCGGGGGAGGAATTCACCCCTCCACTTT
>TRBV6-5|TRBJ2-7|NA|NA
CALRGGSSSLRQYF
TGTGCTCTTAGGGGGGGGAGTTCATCTTTGCGGCAGTACTTC
>TRBV28|TRBJ1-2|TRBD1|NA
CASSWGDSYGYTF
TGTGCCAGCAGTTGGGGGGACAGCTATGGCTACACCTTC
>TRBV4-3|TRBJ1-2|TRBD1|NA
CASSRAFGQDYGYTF
TGCGCCAGCAGCCGCGCCTTTGGACAGGACTATGGCTACACCTTC
>TRBV9|TRBJ2-2|TRBD2|NA
CASSARLAVNTGELFF
TGTGCCAGCAGCGCCAGACTAGCGGTCAACACCGGGGAGCTGTTTTTT
>TRBV6-5|TRBJ1-2|NA|NA
CASSSPTGNYGYTF
TGTGCCAGCAGTTCCCCAACAGGGAACTATGGCTACACCTTC
>TRBV6-2/TRBV6-3|TRBJ1-3|NA|NA
CASSYYVQGISGNTIYF
TGTGCCAGCAGTTACTACGTCCAGGGGATCTCTGGAAACACCATATATTTT
>TRBV2|TRBJ1-2|NA|NA
CASRKGQGPSYGYTF
TGTGCCAGCAGGAAGGGGCAGGGGCCAAGCTATGGCTACACCTTC
>TRBV7-3|TRBJ1-3|NA|once
CASSPSGGPGNTIYF
TGTGCCAGCAGCCCTTCGGGGGGACCTGGAAACACCATATATTTT
>TRBV4-3|TRBJ1-1|TRBD1|once
CASSQSPGGSTEAFF
TGCGCCAGCAGCCAAAGCCCAGGGGGTAGCACTGAAGCTTTCTTT
>TRBV29-1|TRBJ1-5|NA|NA
CSVEESGNQPQHF
TGCAGCGTTGAAGAATCCGGGAATCAGCCCCAGCATTTT
>TRBV6-2/TRBV6-3|TRBJ2-4|NA|NA
CASSYQEGTNIQYF
TGTGCCAGCAGTTATCAGGAGGGGACAAACATTCAGTACTTC
>TRBV2|TRBJ1-1|NA|NA
CASSARGMNTEAFF
TGTGCCAGCAGTGCGCGGGGCATGAACACTGAAGCTTTCTTT
>TRBV6-5|TRBJ1-5|NA|NA
CASSRDGLQPQHF
TGTGCCAGCAGTCGGGATGGCCTGCAGCCCCAGCATTTT
>TRBV5-4|TRBJ2-1|TRBD2|NA
CASSPGLAGSDEQFF
TGTGCCAGCAGCCCTGGACTAGCGGGGTCGGATGAGCAGTTCTTC
>TRBV7-3|TRBJ2-5|TRBD1|NA
CASSLGTGEETQYF
TGTGCCAGCAGCTTAGGGACAGGGGAAGAGACCCAGTACTTC
>TRBV7-2|TRBJ2-1|NA|NA
CASSSLSLTEQFF
TGTGCCAGCAGCTCTTTAAGCCTTACCGAGCAGTTCTTC
>TRBV6-2/TRBV6-3|TRBJ2-1|TRBD2|NA
CASSPPPERESYNEQFF
TGTGCCAGCAGTCCACCCCCCGAGCGGGAGTCCTACAATGAGCAGTTCTTC
>TRBV18|TRBJ1-6|NA|NA
CASLREVDSPLHF
TGTGCCAGCCTCCGGGAGGTCGATTCACCCCTCCACTTT
>TRBV28|TRBJ2-7|NA|few
CASSLQSAGSNEQYF
TGTGCCAGCAGCCTACAGTCTGCCGGGAGCAACGAGCAGTACTTC
>TRBV11-1|TRBJ2-1|TRBD2|NA
CASSLGGTSGNEQFF
TGTGCCAGCAGCTTAGGAGGGACTAGCGGCAATGAGCAGTTCTTC
>TRBV6-2/TRBV6-3|TRBJ1-5|NA|NA
CASSYGRRGNQPQHF
TGTGCCAGCAGTTATGGGAGGAGGGGCAATCAGCCCCAGCATTTT
>TRBV4-1|TRBJ2-4|TRBD1|NA
CASSQDGDSTQNIQYF
TGCGCCAGCAGCCAAGACGGGGACAGCACCCAAAACATTCAGTACTTC
>TRBV27|TRBJ1-2|TRBD1|once
CASTKGQGLDYGYTF
TGTGCCAGCACCAAAGGACAGGGTTTAGACTATGGCTACACCTTC
>TRBV7-2|TRBJ1-2|NA|NA
CASSLVGGPYGYTF
TGTGCCAGCAGCTTAGTCGGGGGGCCCTATGGCTACACCTTC
>TRBV12-3/TRBV12-4|TRBJ2-1|NA|NA
CASSSRLRGEQFF
TGTGCCAGCAGTTCGCGACTCCGGGGTGAGCAGTTCTTC
>TRBV5-1|TRBJ2-7|TRBD1|NA
CASTPGQGAREQYF
TGCGCCAGCACCCCCGGGCAGGGGGCGCGGGAGCAGTACTTC
>TRBV19|TRBJ2-2|TRBD2|NA
CASSIGLAGTGELFF
TGTGCCAGTAGTATTGGGCTAGCGGGAACCGGGGAGCTGTTTTTT
>TRBV7-9|TRBJ2-1|NA|NA
CASSQDQGPYNEQFF
TGTGCCAGCAGCCAAGACCAGGGGCCTTACAATGAGCAGTTCTTC
>TRBV7-9|TRBJ1-3|NA|NA
CASKGVGNTIYF
TGTGCCAGCAAGGGAGTCGGAAACACCATATATTTT
>TRBV4-3|TRBJ2-3|TRBD1|NA
CASSRDTGARTQYF
TGCGCCAGCAGCAGGGATACAGGGGCCAGGACGCAGTATTTT
>TRBV29-1|TRBJ2-7|TRBD1|NA
CSVGTGRGRNEQYF
TGCAGCGTTGGTACTGGAAGGGGGCGGAACGAGCAGTACTTC